One and the same sample provided the 28 T cell receptor beta chains below, sequenced in a study of T and B cells in COVID-19 patients. Multiplex PCR with BIOMED2 TRB-A/B primer pools amplified TRB rearrangements. Via MiXCR, TCRdb re-called the multiplex PCR reads, giving one row per CDR3 protein. The profile shows about 11,000 distinct CDR3 sequences, roughly 33% of them singletons. Each TRB amplification used roughly 240-550 ng of genomic DNA from blood. Material for sequencing was blood. These receptors were obtained from a human donor with active COVID-19.

This clonotype was seen a few times. V gene TRBV7-6 combines with J gene TRBJ2-3, with 8 bases fitting TRBD2. V shed 5 bases, J shed 1 base, and the junction held 11 bases outside the gene matches. Germline V gives CDR1 SGHVS, CDR2 FNYEAQ. The CDR3 contains 17 residues. CDR3 sequence (DNA): TGTGCCAGCAGCCCCCAATCGGGGGGGCGGCGCACAGATACGCAGTATTTT. Residues: CASSPQSGGRRTDTQYF. Together with reference TRBV7-6 and TRBJ2-3, the CDR3 gives the full variable domain: GAGVSQSPRYKVTKRGQDVALRCDPISGHVSLYWYRQALGQGPEFLTYFNYEAQQDKSGLPNDRFSAERPEGSISTLTIQRTEQRDSAMYRCASSPQSGGRRTDTQYFGPGTRLTVL.

By proportion, this clonotype is medium-sized (0.01 to 0.1%). The V call is TRBV12-3 or TRBV12-4, the J call TRBJ2-1, with D maybe TRBD2 (6 bases). This CDR3 spans 11 amino acids. Trimming took off 6 bases at V and 10 bases at J, with 10 bases between the two ends. The CDR3 nucleotides read TGTGCCAGCAGCGAGGCGGGGGAGCAGTTCTTC. It codes for CASSEAGEQFF.

The genes are TRBV11-1 and TRBJ1-1, with TRBD1 identical over 7 bases. V was clipped by 1 base and J by 7 bases; unmatched bases: 6. This CDR3 is 14 amino acids long. Germline CDR1 SGHAT, CDR2 FQDESV (reference sequence). The CDR3 reads CASSLERQGVEAFF. CDR3 DNA: TGTGCCAGCAGCTTAGAAAGGCAGGGGGTTGAAGCTTTCTTT.

The chain has TRBV5-5 and TRBJ1-2; D is uncertain. The germline V and J ends were trimmed by 2 bases and 6 bases, with 8 bases remaining between them. Germline values: CDR1 SGHKS, CDR2 YYEKEE (reference sequence). The CDR3 is 12 residues long. CDR3 loop: CASSFGFHGYTF. The CDR3 DNA follows: TGTGCCAGCAGCTTTGGGTTCCATGGCTACACCTTC.

V is TRBV6-5 and J is TRBJ2-6; 7 positions agree with TRBD1. CDR1 is MNHEY, CDR2 SVGAGI, per germline. The CDR3 contains 23 residues. The V segment lost 8 bases and the J segment 3 bases; nucleotides outside the gene matches: 31. The CDR3 reads CASASLSDREPNSLIFGANVLTF. In DNA, the CDR3 is TGTGCCAGCGCTAGCTTATCCGACAGGGAACCCAACAGCCTCATTTTTGGGGCCAACGTCCTGACTTTC.

In its sample, this clonotype ranks as medium-sized. V is TRBV5-5 and J is TRBJ2-1; D is unresolved. Trimming took off 4 bases at V and 0 bases at J, with 11 bases between the two ends. The CDR3 is 15 residues long. The germline gives CDR1 SGHKS, CDR2 YYEKEE (reference sequence). CDR3 sequence: CASSPGHRSYNEQFF. Here the CDR3 DNA reads TGTGCCAGCAGCCCCGGGCACCGCTCCTACAATGAGCAGTTCTTC.

The J gene is TRBJ2-7, the V gene TRBV10-3; no definite D call. V lost 0 bases and J lost 3, with 6 bases in between. This CDR3 has 13 amino acids. CDR1 is ENHRY and CDR2 is SYGVKD in the germline V gene. CDR3 sequence (DNA): TGTGCCATCAGTGAGTCCCGTGACTACGAGCAGTACTTC. Protein sequence: CAISESRDYEQYF.

This clonotype is labeled medium-sized. This chain connects TRBV13 to TRBJ2-7, with 7 bases matching TRBD1. The CDR3 loop spans 13 amino acids. Per the germline V gene, CDR1 is PRHDT and CDR2 is FYEKMQ (reference sequence). Trimming cost V 5 bases and J 2 bases; bases outside gene matches: 3. CDR3 residues: CASSPGTAYEQYF. Here the CDR3 DNA reads TGTGCCAGCAGCCCGGGGACAGCCTACGAGCAGTACTTC.

The rearrangement links TRBV6-1 to TRBJ1-1; no clear D. Trimming pared 2 bases from V and 1 base from J, leaving 8 bases between. The CDR3 has 14 residues. In germline, CDR1 is MNHNS, CDR2 SASEGT. The CDR3 bases are TGTGCCAGCAGTGAAAGCCAACCGAACACTGAAGCTTTCTTT. Protein: CASSESQPNTEAFF.

Sample share makes this clonotype medium-sized (0.01 to 0.1%). The chain joins TRBV19 to TRBJ2-1; TRBD2 is a possible D gene (7 bases). The CDR3 length is 14 residues. Germline CDR1 LNHDA, CDR2 SQIVND (reference sequence). V gave up 3 bases and J gave up 5 bases, with 11 bases separating them. The CDR3 DNA is TGTGCCAGTAGTATTAGGGGGGGGGACAATGAGCAGTTCTTC. Its translation is CASSIRGGDNEQFF.

About this clonotype itself: This CDR3 fails to terminate in the conserved phenylalanine or tryptophan, so it likely reflects a read error. This chain links TRBV24-1 with TRBJ2-1, with 10 positions matching TRBD2. The CDR3 consists of 16 residues. Germline V CDR1 and CDR2: KGHDR, SFDVKD. After removal of 3 bases from V and 6 bases from J, the junction contained 7 bases not matched to a gene. CDR3 amino acids: CATSDPSGGGGNEQFY. In nucleotides, the CDR3 is TGTGCCACCAGTGATCCGAGCGGGGGGGGAGGCAATGAGCAGTTCTAC.

This clonotype is medium-sized in the sample. This chain links TRBV6-5 with TRBJ2-1; the D gene is possibly TRBD1 (5 bases). Trimming removed 5 bases at V and 10 bases at J, with 12 bases between. Germline V lookup: CDR1 MNHEY, CDR2 SVGAGI. CDR3 length: 12 amino acids. DNA of the CDR3: TGTGCCAGCAGTGGACAATACAGGGAGCAGTTCTTC. Translated: CASSGQYREQFF.

The chain carries TRBV6-5 and TRBJ1-6; D perhaps matches TRBD1 (5 bases). Per germline, CDR1 MNHEY and CDR2 SVGAGI. Between the trimmed V and J ends, which lost 5 bases and 6 bases, there was a span of 17 bases. This CDR3 has 16 residues. The CDR3 DNA sequence: TGTGCCAGCAGTCGATACAGGAGTCGGGCTAATTCACCCCTCCACTTT. Residues: CASSRYRSRANSPLHF.

The chain has TRBV18 and TRBJ1-1; tentative D call: TRBD1 (5 bases). Germline V lookup: CDR1 KGHSH, CDR2 LQKENI. The CDR3 totals 15 residues. Trimming left V 2 bases short and J 3 bases short, with 13 bases between. The CDR3 region has the DNA TGTGCCAGCTCACCAACGGGACGAGGGGACACTGAAGCTTTCTTT. Translated, it gives CASSPTGRGDTEAFF. The entire variable domain, with the rest obtained from reference TRBV18 and TRBJ1-1, is as follows: NAGVMQNPRHLVRRRGQEARLRCSPMKGHSHVYWYRQLPEEGLKFMVYLQKENIIDESGMPKERFSAEFPKEGPSILRIQQVVRGDSAAYFCASSPTGRGDTEAFFGQGTRLTVV.

The V call is TRBV18, the J call TRBJ2-2, with a tentative D call TRBD2 (5 bases). V was clipped by 0 bases and J by 1 base, with 12 bases between them. In germline, CDR1 is KGHSH, CDR2 LQKENI. The CDR3 spans 17 residues. The CDR3 sequence is CASSPPNRGKNTGELFF. CDR3 bases: TGTGCCAGCTCACCACCGAATCGGGGAAAGAACACCGGGGAGCTGTTTTTT.

This clonotype ranks as medium-sized. This chain uses TRBV11-1 with TRBJ2-7; no firm D call. The CDR3 is 15 residues long. V dropped 5 bases and J dropped 3 bases, with 17 bases sitting between them. The germline gives CDR1 SGHAT, CDR2 FQDESV (reference sequence). CDR3 sequence reads: CASSPSLDRVYEQYF. The CDR3 DNA reads TGTGCCAGCAGCCCATCACTCGATCGGGTCTACGAGCAGTACTTC. The entire variable domain, with the rest obtained from reference TRBV11-1 and TRBJ2-7, is as follows: EAEVAQSPRYKITEKSQAVAFWCDPISGHATLYWYRQILGQGPELLVQFQDESVVDDSQLPKDRFSAERLKGVDSTLKIQPAELGDSAMYLCASSPSLDRVYEQYFGPGTRLTVT.

The chain links TRBV27 to TRBJ1-1, with TRBD1 as a possible D gene (5 bases). V was trimmed by 6 bases and J by 7 bases, leaving 12 bases between them. This CDR3 has 12 amino acids. Germline V CDR1 and CDR2: MNHEY, SMNVEV (reference sequence). CDR3 residues: CASRPVGGEAFF. CDR3 sequence (DNA): TGTGCCAGCAGGCCTGTGGGGGGTGAAGCTTTCTTT.

The J gene is TRBJ2-1, the V gene TRBV11-1; a possible D gene is TRBD2 (5 bases). The ends were cut back, 1 base at V and 12 bases at J, with 16 bases in the middle. The CDR3 loop spans 14 amino acids. Germline CDR1 SGHAT, CDR2 FQDESV (reference sequence). This chain's CDR3 is CASSLGPGNPGQFF. DNA of the CDR3: TGTGCCAGCAGCTTAGGTCCGGGAAACCCTGGGCAGTTCTTC. Full variable domain (rest looked up from reference TRBV11-1 and TRBJ2-1): EAEVAQSPRYKITEKSQAVAFWCDPISGHATLYWYRQILGQGPELLVQFQDESVVDDSQLPKDRFSAERLKGVDSTLKIQPAELGDSAMYLCASSLGPGNPGQFFGPGTRLTVL.

This chain links TRBV5-4 with TRBJ1-4; D may be TRBD1 (5 bases). V gave up 4 bases and J gave up 8 bases, with 18 bases separating them. This CDR3 has 15 residues. Germline CDR1 and CDR2: SGHNT and YYREEE (reference sequence). The CDR3 spells CASSSRQSGGEKLFF. The CDR3 DNA reads as TGTGCCAGCAGCAGTAGACAGTCGGGAGGGGAAAAACTGTTTTTT.

This clonotype is medium-sized. The junction does not match germline at one end; this may be a read error. CDR3 in amino acids: CATSSPGRGVRHF. In DNA, the CDR3 is TGTGCCACCAGCAGTCCCGGACGGGGGGTGAGGCACTTC. The rearrangement uses TRBV15 and TRBJ2-5; 7 positions agree with TRBD2. The CDR3 loop spans 13 amino acids. Germline lookup yields CDR1 LNHNV and CDR2 YYDKDF (reference sequence).

This chain joins TRBV6-6 and TRBJ2-1, with a possible D match to TRBD1 (5 bases). CDR3 length: 11 residues. From germline, CDR1 is MNHNY and CDR2 SVGAGI (reference sequence). The V end lost 6 bases, the J end lost 9 bases, and 9 bases lay between the germline ends. The CDR3 nucleotides read TGTGCCAGCAGCCCCCAGGGTGAGCAGTTCTTC. Amino acids: CASSPQGEQFF.

This clonotype is medium-sized by share. The chain has TRBV5-4 and TRBJ2-3, with D possibly being TRBD2 (6 bases). Trimming removed 0 bases at V and 0 bases at J, with 11 bases between. Germline CDR1 SGHNT, CDR2 YYREEE (reference sequence). This CDR3 is built from 16 residues. The CDR3 DNA is TGTGCCAGCAGCTTGGAAACTAGCCTTAGCACAGATACGCAGTATTTT. Its translation is CASSLETSLSTDTQYF.

This clonotype ranks as medium-sized. The chain recombines TRBV19 with TRBJ2-1, with 9 positions matching TRBD1. Germline CDR1 and CDR2: LNHDA and SQIVND (reference sequence). V lost 4 bases to trimming and J lost 4 bases; unmatched junction nucleotides: 5. The CDR3 has 15 amino acids. The CDR3 DNA reads as TGTGCCAGTAGTAGGGGACAGGGAACGTACAATGAGCAGTTCTTC. Encoded protein: CASSRGQGTYNEQFF.

In its sample, this clonotype was seen a few times. The chain is built from TRBV13 and TRBJ1-5, with 11 bases fitting TRBD1. The CDR3 is 15 residues long. Germline V lookup: CDR1 PRHDT, CDR2 FYEKMQ (reference sequence). Trimming at V came to 5 bases and at J to 6 bases, leaving 6 bases not matched to a gene. CDR3 in DNA: TGTGCCAGCAGCAAAAGGACAGGGGGCCGTCAGCCCCAGCATTTT. Its translation is CASSKRTGGRQPQHF.

The chain employs TRBV12-3 or TRBV12-4 and TRBJ1-1; D might be TRBD1 (5 bases). The CDR3 loop spans 13 amino acids. V lost 6 bases and J 4 bases, leaving 12 bases between the germline ends. Here the CDR3 DNA reads TGTGCCAGCAGCCTCAGGGAGGGCACTGAAGCTTTCTTT. It is translated as CASSLREGTEAFF.

As regards this clonotype: Since the CDR3 does not end with the conserved phenylalanine or tryptophan, this likely comes from a read error. The limits of the CDR3 on the DNA are not certain, so only TCRdb's listed CDR3 is given. The chain carries TRBV6-1 and TRBJ2-7; the table's TRBD2 call for D was not verified on the DNA. Germline V gene data show CDR1 as MNHNS and CDR2 as SASEGT. The CDR3 comprises 8 residues, both ends counted. The CDR3 sequence is CASSRTSG.

This clonotype was seen only a few times. This chain connects TRBV12-3 or TRBV12-4 to TRBJ1-2; tentative D call: TRBD1 (6 bases). V dropped 5 bases and J dropped 7 bases, with 17 bases sitting between them. This CDR3 region has 14 residues. The chain's CDR3 is CASSQAQGGAGYTF. CDR3 DNA sequence: TGTGCCAGCAGTCAAGCACAGGGTGGGGCTGGCTACACCTTC.

For this clonotype: Without the conserved terminal phenylalanine or tryptophan, this CDR3 likely stems from a read error. It is unclear where the CDR3 begins or ends on the DNA, so no DNA is shown, and the CDR3 is as TCRdb lists it. This chain joins TRBV7-4 and TRBJ2-6; the D call TRBD2 from the table was never checked on the DNA. The CDR3 region is 11 residues in length, termini included. Germline CDR1 reads SGHVT; CDR2 reads SQSDAQ. The CDR3 spells CASSLVTSGGP.